The 22 T cell receptor beta chains given below trace back to one sample, sequenced in a study of blood T cells in healthy people across ages. Primers used in a second PCR of roughly 6 to 11 cycles were a sample-barcoded 5' primer and a J-beta primer mix. TCRdb fed the 5' RACE reads into MiXCR, producing one record per CDR3 protein. This sample has about 510,000 distinct CDR3 sequences, with around a quarter found just once. These data were likewise used in another study, on T cells of mothers and their children.

Material for sequencing was blood. The receptors derive from a boy aged 2 to 10 in good health.

This clonotype was counted only a few times. The CDR3 DNA is TGCAGTGCTAGAGATCCCCTAGCGGGAGGGCCTCGGGAGACCCAGTACTTC. Its translation is CSARDPLAGGPRETQYF. The chain combines TRBV20-1 with TRBJ2-5; 12 bases line up with TRBD2. Germline V lookup: CDR1 DFQATT, CDR2 SNEGSKA (reference sequence). The CDR3 extends over 17 amino acids. V gave up 0 bases and J gave up 5 bases; unmatched junction bases: 10.

The chain couples TRBV7-2 to TRBJ2-7; 9 bases match TRBD2. The germline gives CDR1 SGHTA, CDR2 FQGNSA. Germline trimming cut 1 base from V and 9 bases from J; bases unmatched to any gene: 7. This CDR3 region has 14 residues. For the CDR3, the DNA is TGTGCCAGCAGCTTAGATGCGGGAGGGCCTTGGCAGTACTTC. Its protein is CASSLDAGGPWQYF.

This chain joins TRBV20-1 and TRBJ2-2; TRBD2 aligns across 13 bases. Losses at the gene ends were 4 bases for V and 7 bases for J; bases not matched to a gene: 6. The germline gives CDR1 DFQATT, CDR2 SNEGSKA (reference sequence). This CDR3 has 15 amino acids. In DNA form, the CDR3 reads TGCAGTGCTACGACTAGCGGGAGGCATGACGGGGAGCTGTTTTTT. It translates to CSATTSGRHDGELFF.

The chain links TRBV30 to TRBJ1-2; TRBD1 might be the D (5 bases). This CDR3 has 15 amino acids. Between the trimmed V and J ends, which lost 2 bases and 7 bases, there was a span of 20 bases. Germline V gene sequence: CDR1 GTSNPN, CDR2 SVGIG (reference sequence). The CDR3 DNA sequence: TGTGCCTGGAGTCCTCCAGGGAGGGAAGGTTTTGGCTACACCTTC. This codes for CAWSPPGREGFGYTF. The full variable domain, its missing parts supplied by reference TRBV30 and TRBJ1-2, is SQTIHQWPATLVQPVGSPLSLECTVEGTSNPNLYWYRQAAGRGLQLLFYSVGIGQISSEVPQNLSASRPQDRQFILSSKKLLLSDSGFYLCAWSPPGREGFGYTFGSGTRLTVV.

This chain links TRBV20-1 with TRBJ2-7; 8 positions match TRBD1. Trimming at V came to 1 base and at J to 5 bases, leaving 7 bases not matched to a gene. CDR1 is DFQATT and CDR2 is SNEGSKA in the germline V gene (reference sequence). The length of the CDR3 is 14 residues. Here the CDR3 reads CSARAAQGGNEQYF. CDR3 in DNA: TGCAGTGCTAGAGCGGCACAGGGGGGCAACGAGCAGTACTTC.

This clonotype was counted many times. The chain uses TRBV6-1 and TRBJ2-5; the match to TRBD1 covers 7 bases. CDR3 size: 14 residues. From germline, CDR1 is MNHNS and CDR2 SASEGT. The ends lost 6 bases at V and 5 bases at J; junction bases unmatched: 9. CDR3 sequence: CASSTETGWETQYF. For the CDR3, the DNA is TGTGCCAGCAGCACCGAGACAGGGTGGGAGACCCAGTACTTC.

Only a few counts were recorded for this clonotype. The J gene is TRBJ2-4, the V gene TRBV6-2 or TRBV6-3, with D maybe TRBD2 (6 bases). The CDR3 covers 18 residues. Trimming cost V 2 bases and J 0 bases, with 17 bases left between them. Germline CDR1 reads MNHEY; CDR2 reads SVGEGT. The CDR3 protein is CASSYDSGAAIAKNIQYF. CDR3 DNA: TGTGCCAGCAGTTACGATTCGGGAGCGGCAATAGCCAAAAACATTCAGTACTTC.

The chain is built from TRBV9 and TRBJ2-5; no clear D gene. V lost 0 bases and J 1 base, leaving 10 bases between the germline ends. The CDR3 spans 15 residues. Germline assignment: CDR1 SGDLS and CDR2 YYNGEE. CDR3 DNA: TGTGCCAGCAGCGTAGCTACGCTCGTCCAAGAGACCCAGTACTTC. Residues: CASSVATLVQETQYF. Full variable domain (remainder filled in from reference TRBV9 and TRBJ2-5): DSGVTQTPKHLITATGQRVTLRCSPRSGDLSVYWYQQSLDQGLQFLIQYYNGEERAKGNILERFSAQQFPDLHSELNLSSLELGDSALYFCASSVATLVQETQYFGPGTRLLVL.

This clonotype was counted only a few times. The chain uses TRBV12-3 or TRBV12-4 and TRBJ1-4; possibly TRBD1 for D (6 bases). There are 11 residues in the CDR3. Trimming shortened V by 4 bases and J by 10 bases, and 7 bases separated the two germline ends. The DNA of the CDR3 is TGTGCCAGCAGTTCACAGGGAAAACTGTTTTTT. Its translation is CASSSQGKLFF.

Concerning this clonotype: A much larger clone differs by one base, so this may be a read error. The chain is built from TRBV20-1 and TRBJ1-1; 12 bases agree with TRBD1. Germline lookup yields CDR1 DFQATT and CDR2 SNEGSKA (reference sequence). The CDR3 consists of 16 residues. CDR3 protein: CSARDGGQGAATEASF. CDR3 nucleotide sequence: TGCAGTGCTAGAGATGGGGGACAGGGGGCTGCCACTGAAGCTTCCTTT.

This chain joins TRBV4-2 and TRBJ2-3; D not certain. Trimming left V 2 bases short and J 1 base short, with 7 bases between. The CDR3 has 14 amino acids. Germline values: CDR1 LGHNA, CDR2 YNFKEQ. CDR3 amino acids: CASSQYSGTDTQYF. DNA for the CDR3: TGTGCCAGCAGCCAATACAGCGGCACAGATACGCAGTATTTT.

V is TRBV20-1 and J is TRBJ1-6; the D is unclear. CDR3 size: 13 residues. Germline V gene sequence: CDR1 DFQATT, CDR2 SNEGSKA (reference sequence). Deletions cut 1 base from V and 10 bases from J, with 11 bases between. The CDR3 here is CSARAKAPSPLHF. The DNA of the CDR3 is TGCAGTGCTAGAGCGAAGGCCCCATCACCCCTCCACTTT.

This clonotype has just a few counts. The CDR3 nucleotides read TGCAGCGTTGAGTATGGGACGGCCAACTATGGCTACACCTTC. The encoded protein is CSVEYGTANYGYTF. This sequence joins TRBV29-1 and TRBJ1-2; D possibly corresponds to TRBD1 (5 bases). The CDR3 length is 14 residues. Trimming left V 3 bases short and J 2 bases short, with 13 bases between. CDR1 is SQVTM and CDR2 is ANQGSEA in the germline V gene.

V and J are TRBV7-2 and TRBJ1-1, with 8 bases aligning to TRBD1. V lost 5 bases and J lost 5; bases outside the gene matches: 7. CDR3 size: 14 residues. Per germline, CDR1 SGHTA and CDR2 FQGNSA. CDR3 DNA: TGTGCCAGCAGCCCCTTCAGGGGGCCAACTGAAGCTTTCTTT. Its translation is CASSPFRGPTEAFF.

This clonotype was seen only a few times. V is TRBV14 and J is TRBJ2-5; 8 bases align to TRBD2. Trimming at V came to 6 bases and at J to 5 bases, leaving 8 bases not matched to a gene. Germline lookup yields CDR1 SGHDN and CDR2 FVKESK. The CDR3 length is 14 residues. The CDR3 DNA is TGTGCCAGCAGTCATAGCGGGACTTTGGAGACCCAGTACTTC. The encoded protein is CASSHSGTLETQYF.

V gene TRBV28 combines with J gene TRBJ2-7, with TRBD1 identical over 8 bases. Unmatched junction bases numbered 5, after V lost 1 base and J lost 3 bases. CDR3 length: 15 amino acids. CDR1 and CDR2 (germline): MDHEN, SYDVKM. CDR3 sequence (DNA): TGTGCCAGCAGTTTATTCGGGACAGGCCTCTACGAGCAGTACTTC. Translating it yields CASSLFGTGLYEQYF.

This clonotype was counted only a few times. J is TRBJ2-6 and V is TRBV27, with 8 bases that match TRBD2. The CDR3 consists of 18 residues. With V trimmed by 6 bases and J by 2 bases, 12 bases remained unmatched. In germline, CDR1 is MNHEY, CDR2 SMNVEV (reference sequence). The CDR3 DNA reads as TGTGCCAGCAGCCTATTGTCCGAAGCGGGGGCTGGGGCCAACGTCCTGACTTTC. Protein: CASSLLSEAGAGANVLTF. Full variable domain (outside the CDR3, taken from reference TRBV27 and TRBJ2-6): EAQVTQNPRYLITVTGKKLTVTCSQNMNHEYMSWYRQDPGLGLRQIYYSMNVEVTDKGDVPEGYKVSRKEKRNFPLILESPSPNQTSLYFCASSLLSEAGAGANVLTFGAGSRLTVL.

A few counts support this clonotype. The gene calls are TRBV5-1 and TRBJ2-3, with 8 nucleotides matching TRBD2. CDR3 length: 15 residues. V lost 1 base to trimming and J lost 4 bases; unmatched junction nucleotides: 5. CDR1 SGHRS and CDR2 YFSETQ come from the germline V gene. The CDR3 DNA reads TGCGCCAGCAGCTTGCCCAGCGGGAGTTCAGATACGCAGTATTTT. This translates into CASSLPSGSSDTQYF. Supplemented by reference TRBV5-1 and TRBJ2-3, the full variable domain reads KAGVTQTPRYLIKTRGQQVTLSCSPISGHRSVSWYQQTPGQGLQFLFEYFSETQRNKGNFPGRFSGRQFSNSRSEMNVSTLELGDSALYLCASSLPSGSSDTQYFGPGTRLTVL.

The table lists this clonotype with a few counts. The V call is TRBV6-4, the J call TRBJ1-3; 7 bases fit TRBD1. Trimming cost V 6 bases and J 0 bases; bases outside gene matches: 5. The CDR3 length is 15 residues. Germline-derived CDR1 and CDR2 are MRHNA and SNTAGT. In DNA form, the CDR3 reads TGTGCCAGCAGAACAGGGGCAAGCTCTGGAAACACCATATATTTT. Translation: CASRTGASSGNTIYF.

CDR3 sequence reads: CASSVAPGTGGKQYF. DNA for the CDR3: TGTGCCAGCAGCGTAGCCCCCGGAACCGGGGGCAAGCAGTACTTC. The chain carries TRBV9 and TRBJ2-5; tentatively, D is TRBD1 or TRBD2 (6 bases each). Trimming pared 0 bases from V and 11 bases from J, leaving 20 bases between. Germline CDR1 reads SGDLS; CDR2 reads YYNGEE. CDR3 length: 15 residues.

This chain joins TRBV11-2 and TRBJ2-7; 10 positions match TRBD1. Germline loops: CDR1 SGHAT, CDR2 FQNNGV. CDR3 length: 11 residues. J lost 13 bases, V lost 3 bases, and 3 bases had no gene match. The CDR3 sequence: CASSFGQGDYF. CDR3 sequence (DNA): TGTGCCAGCAGCTTCGGACAGGGGGATTACTTC.

V gene TRBV12-3 or TRBV12-4 combines with J gene TRBJ2-6; weak D call: TRBD2 (5 bases). The CDR3 is 14 amino acids. V was shortened by 9 bases and J by 0 bases, with 9 bases between the two germline ends. CDR3 sequence: CASLGVSGANVLTF. DNA for the CDR3: TGTGCCAGTCTGGGAGTCTCTGGGGCCAACGTCCTGACTTTC.